Reported below is one T cell receptor (beta chain). The data derive from a study of cytomegalovirus exposure and HLA in healthy donors. The V end lost 0 bases, the J end lost 4 bases, and 19 bases lay between the germline ends. Germline V gives CDR1 MRHNA, CDR2 SNTAGT. This CDR3 is built from 17 residues. The PCR made use of 60 Vbeta and 13 Jbeta primers. Sequencing used immunoSEQ multiplex PCR; TCRdb keeps in-frame clones, though not all of them. The data contain about 230,000 clones, over 65% of them singletons. The J gene is TRBJ2-7, the V gene TRBV6-4; unclear D gene. What was sequenced was PBMCs. This receptor was obtained from a human donor in good health. For the CDR3, the DNA is TGTGCCAGCAGTGACTCGAGACACCCCGTGTTTGCATACGAGCAGTACTTC. Translating gives CASSDSRHPVFAYEQYF.